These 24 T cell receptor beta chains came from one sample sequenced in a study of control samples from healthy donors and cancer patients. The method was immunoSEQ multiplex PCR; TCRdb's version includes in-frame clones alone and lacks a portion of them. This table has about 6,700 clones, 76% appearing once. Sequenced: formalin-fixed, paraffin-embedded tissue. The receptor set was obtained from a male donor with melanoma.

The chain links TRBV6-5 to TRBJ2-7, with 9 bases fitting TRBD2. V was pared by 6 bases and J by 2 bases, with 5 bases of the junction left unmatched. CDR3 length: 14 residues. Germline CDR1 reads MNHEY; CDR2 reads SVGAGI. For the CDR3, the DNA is TGTGCCAGCAGCCTAGGCGGGGGGGCCTACGAGCAGTACTTC. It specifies CASSLGGGAYEQYF.

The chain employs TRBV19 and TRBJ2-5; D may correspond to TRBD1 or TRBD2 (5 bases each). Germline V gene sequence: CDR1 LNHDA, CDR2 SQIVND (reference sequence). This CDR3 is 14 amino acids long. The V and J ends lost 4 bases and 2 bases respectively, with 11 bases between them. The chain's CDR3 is CASSSQGVQETQYF. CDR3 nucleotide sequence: TGTGCCAGTAGTAGTCAGGGAGTGCAAGAGACCCAGTACTTC.

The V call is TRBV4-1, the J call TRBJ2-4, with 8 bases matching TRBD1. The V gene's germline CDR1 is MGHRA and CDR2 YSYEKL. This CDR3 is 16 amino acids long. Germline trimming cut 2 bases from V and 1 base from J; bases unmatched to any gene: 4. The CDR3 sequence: CASSQSWTGAKNIQYF. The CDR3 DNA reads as TGCGCCAGCAGCCAATCGTGGACAGGGGCCAAAAACATTCAGTACTTC.

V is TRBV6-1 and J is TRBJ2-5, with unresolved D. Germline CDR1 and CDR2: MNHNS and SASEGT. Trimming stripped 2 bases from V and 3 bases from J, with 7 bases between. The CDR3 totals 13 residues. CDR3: CASSEIDKETQYF. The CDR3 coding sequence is TGTGCCAGCAGTGAAATCGACAAAGAGACCCAGTACTTC.

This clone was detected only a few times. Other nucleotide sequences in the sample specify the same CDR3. This CDR3 reads CASSQDRAQSNYGYTF. CDR3 DNA sequence: TGCGCCAGCAGCCAAGATCGGGCTCAATCTAACTATGGCTACACCTTC. The rearrangement joins TRBV4-3 to TRBJ1-2; no clear D. The CDR3 sequence is 16 residues long. Per the germline V gene, CDR1 is LGHNA and CDR2 is YSLEER. V lost 0 bases and J lost 0, with 11 bases in between.

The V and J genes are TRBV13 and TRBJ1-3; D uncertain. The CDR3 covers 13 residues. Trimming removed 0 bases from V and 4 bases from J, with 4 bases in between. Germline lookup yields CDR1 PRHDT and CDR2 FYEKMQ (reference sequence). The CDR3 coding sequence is TGTGCCAGCAGCTTAGGTCCGGGAAACACCATATATTTT. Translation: CASSLGPGNTIYF.

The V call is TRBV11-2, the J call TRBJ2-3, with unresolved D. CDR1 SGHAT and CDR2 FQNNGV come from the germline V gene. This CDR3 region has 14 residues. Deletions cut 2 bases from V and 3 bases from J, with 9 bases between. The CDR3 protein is CASSLRMATDTQYF. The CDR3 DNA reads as TGTGCCAGCAGCTTACGAATGGCGACAGATACGCAGTATTTT.

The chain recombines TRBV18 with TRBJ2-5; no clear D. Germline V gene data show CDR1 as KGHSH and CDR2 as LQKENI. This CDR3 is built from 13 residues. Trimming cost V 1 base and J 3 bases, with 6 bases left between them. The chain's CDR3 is CASSPHPKETQYF. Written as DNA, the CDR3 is TGTGCCAGCTCACCACACCCTAAAGAGACCCAGTACTTC. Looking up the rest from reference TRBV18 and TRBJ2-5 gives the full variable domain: NAGVMQNPRHLVRRRGQEARLRCSPMKGHSHVYWYRQLPEEGLKFMVYLQKENIIDESGMPKERFSAEFPKEGPSILRIQQVVRGDSAAYFCASSPHPKETQYFGPGTRLLVL.

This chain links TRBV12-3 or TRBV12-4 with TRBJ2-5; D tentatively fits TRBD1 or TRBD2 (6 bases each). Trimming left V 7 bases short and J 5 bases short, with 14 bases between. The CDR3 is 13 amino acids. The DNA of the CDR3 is TGTGCCAGCACCTTCGGGGGCCGGGAGACCCAGTACTTC. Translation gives CASTFGGRETQYF.

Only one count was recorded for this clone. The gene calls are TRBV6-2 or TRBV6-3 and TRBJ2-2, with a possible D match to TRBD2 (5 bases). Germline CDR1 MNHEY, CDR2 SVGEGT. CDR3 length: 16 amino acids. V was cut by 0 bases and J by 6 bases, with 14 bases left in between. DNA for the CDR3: TGTGCCAGCAGTTACTCGAATACGGGATCGGCCGGGGAGCTGTTTTTT. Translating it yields CASSYSNTGSAGELFF.

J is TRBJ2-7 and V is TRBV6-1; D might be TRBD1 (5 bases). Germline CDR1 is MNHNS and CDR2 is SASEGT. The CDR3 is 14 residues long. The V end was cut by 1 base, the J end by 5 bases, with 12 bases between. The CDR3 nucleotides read TGTGCCAGCAGTGAAGGGATAGGGGTCCACGAGCAGTACTTC. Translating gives CASSEGIGVHEQYF.

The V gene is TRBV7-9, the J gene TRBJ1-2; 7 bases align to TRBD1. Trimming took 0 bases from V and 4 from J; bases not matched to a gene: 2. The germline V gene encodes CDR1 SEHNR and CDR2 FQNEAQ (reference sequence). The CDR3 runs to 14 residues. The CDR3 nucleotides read TGTGCCAGCAGCTTAGCGGGACAGTCCTATGGCTACACCTTC. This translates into CASSLAGQSYGYTF.

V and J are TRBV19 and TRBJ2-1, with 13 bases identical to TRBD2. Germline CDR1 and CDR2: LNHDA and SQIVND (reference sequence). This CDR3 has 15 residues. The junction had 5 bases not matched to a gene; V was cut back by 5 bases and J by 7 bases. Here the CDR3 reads CASSRRTSGGNEQFF. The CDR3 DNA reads TGTGCCAGTAGTCGTCGGACTAGCGGGGGTAATGAGCAGTTCTTC.

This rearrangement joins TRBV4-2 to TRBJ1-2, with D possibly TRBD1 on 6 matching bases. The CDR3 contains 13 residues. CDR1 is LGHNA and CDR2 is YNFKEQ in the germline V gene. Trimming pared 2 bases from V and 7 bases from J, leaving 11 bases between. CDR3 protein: CASSQKQGGGYTF. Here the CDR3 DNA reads TGTGCCAGCAGCCAAAAACAGGGAGGTGGCTACACCTTC.

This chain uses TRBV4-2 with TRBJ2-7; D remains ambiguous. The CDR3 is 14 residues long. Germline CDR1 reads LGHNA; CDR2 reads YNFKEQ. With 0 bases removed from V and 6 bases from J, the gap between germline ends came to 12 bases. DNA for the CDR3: TGTGCCAGCAGCCAAGATAGGCTACTCCTCGAGCAGTACTTC. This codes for CASSQDRLLLEQYF.

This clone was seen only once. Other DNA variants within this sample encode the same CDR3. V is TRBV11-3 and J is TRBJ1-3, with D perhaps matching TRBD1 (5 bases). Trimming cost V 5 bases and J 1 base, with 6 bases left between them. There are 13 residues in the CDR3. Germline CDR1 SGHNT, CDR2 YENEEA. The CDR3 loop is CASSGGSGNTIYF. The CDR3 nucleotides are TGTGCCAGCAGCGGGGGTTCTGGAAACACCATATATTTT.

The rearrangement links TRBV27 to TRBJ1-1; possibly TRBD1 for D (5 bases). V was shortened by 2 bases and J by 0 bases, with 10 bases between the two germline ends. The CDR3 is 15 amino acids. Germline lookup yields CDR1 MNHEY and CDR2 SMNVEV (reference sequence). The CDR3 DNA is TGTGCCAGCAGTTTAGGGGCCTTAATGAACACTGAAGCTTTCTTT. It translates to CASSLGALMNTEAFF.

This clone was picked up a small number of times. CDR3 DNA: TGTGCCAGCAGCCCCGGACTAGCGAGCACCGGGGAGCTGTTTTTT. This translates into CASSPGLASTGELFF. This chain links TRBV7-7 with TRBJ2-2, with TRBD2 matching over 9 bases. V lost 5 bases to trimming and J lost 4 bases; unmatched junction nucleotides: 5. CDR1 is SSHAT and CDR2 is FNYEAQ in the germline V gene (reference sequence). The CDR3 is made up of 15 amino acids.

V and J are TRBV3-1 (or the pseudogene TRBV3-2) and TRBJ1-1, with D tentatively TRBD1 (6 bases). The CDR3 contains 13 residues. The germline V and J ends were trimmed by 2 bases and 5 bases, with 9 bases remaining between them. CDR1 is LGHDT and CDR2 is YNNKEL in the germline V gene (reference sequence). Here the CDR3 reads CASSQSRGTEAFF. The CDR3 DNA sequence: TGTGCCAGCAGCCAATCCAGGGGTACTGAAGCTTTCTTT.

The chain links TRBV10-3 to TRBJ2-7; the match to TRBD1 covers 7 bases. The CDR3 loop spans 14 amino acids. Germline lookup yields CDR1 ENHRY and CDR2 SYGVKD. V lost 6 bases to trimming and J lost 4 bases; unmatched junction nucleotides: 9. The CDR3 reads CAISGTEIGYEQYF. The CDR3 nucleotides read TGTGCCATCAGCGGGACAGAAATAGGGTACGAGCAGTACTTC.

CDR3 nucleotide sequence: TGTGCCAGCAGTGATAACCGACAGCCATCCTTGTCACCCCTCCACTTT. Translated, it gives CASSDNRQPSLSPLHF. The chain combines TRBV2 with TRBJ1-6, with a tentative D call TRBD1 (5 bases). V dropped 3 bases and J dropped 10 bases, with 19 bases sitting between them. Germline CDR1 reads SNHLY; CDR2 reads FYNNEI. The CDR3 is 16 residues long.

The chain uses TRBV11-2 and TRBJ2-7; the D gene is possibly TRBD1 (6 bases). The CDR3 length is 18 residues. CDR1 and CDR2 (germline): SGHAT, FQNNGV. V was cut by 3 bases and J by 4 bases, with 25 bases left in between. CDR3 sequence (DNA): TGTGCCAGCAGCTTGGGGAACCCTCAGAGGAGAAGGGGGTACGAGCAGTACTTC. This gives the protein CASSLGNPQRRRGYEQYF.

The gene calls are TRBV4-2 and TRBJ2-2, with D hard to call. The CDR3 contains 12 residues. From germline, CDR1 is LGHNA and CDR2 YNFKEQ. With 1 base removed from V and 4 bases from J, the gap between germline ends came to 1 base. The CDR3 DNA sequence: TGTGCCAGCAGCCAAGTCACCGGGGAGCTGTTTTTT. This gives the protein CASSQVTGELFF.

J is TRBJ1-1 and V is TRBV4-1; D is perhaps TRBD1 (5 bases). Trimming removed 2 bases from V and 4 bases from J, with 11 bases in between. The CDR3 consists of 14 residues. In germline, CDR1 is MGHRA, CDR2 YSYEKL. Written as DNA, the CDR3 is TGCGCCAGCAGCCAATACGGGGGTAGCACTGAAGCTTTCTTT. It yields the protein CASSQYGGSTEAFF.